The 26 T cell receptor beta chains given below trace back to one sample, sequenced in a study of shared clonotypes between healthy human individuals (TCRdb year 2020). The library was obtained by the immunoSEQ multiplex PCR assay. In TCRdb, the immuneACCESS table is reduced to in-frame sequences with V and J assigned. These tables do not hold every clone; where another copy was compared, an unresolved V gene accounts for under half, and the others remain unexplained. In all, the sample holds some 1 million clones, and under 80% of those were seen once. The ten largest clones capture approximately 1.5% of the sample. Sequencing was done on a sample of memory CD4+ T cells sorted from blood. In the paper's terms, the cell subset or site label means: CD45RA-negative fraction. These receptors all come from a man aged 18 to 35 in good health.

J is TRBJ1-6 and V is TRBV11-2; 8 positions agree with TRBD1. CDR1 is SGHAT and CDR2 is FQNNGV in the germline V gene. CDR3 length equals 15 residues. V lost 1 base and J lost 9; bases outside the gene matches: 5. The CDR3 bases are TGTGCCAGCAGCTTAGGGTGGGACAGGTCTTCACCCCTCCACTTT. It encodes CASSLGWDRSSPLHF.

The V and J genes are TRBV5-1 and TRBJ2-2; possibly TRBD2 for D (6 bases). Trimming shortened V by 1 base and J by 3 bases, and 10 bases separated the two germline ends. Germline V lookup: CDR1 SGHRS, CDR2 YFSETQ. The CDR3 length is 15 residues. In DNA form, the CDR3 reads TGCGCCAGCAGCTTGACTAGCAGGGACACCGGGGAGCTGTTTTTT. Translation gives CASSLTSRDTGELFF. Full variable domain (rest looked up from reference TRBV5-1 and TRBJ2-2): KAGVTQTPRYLIKTRGQQVTLSCSPISGHRSVSWYQQTPGQGLQFLFEYFSETQRNKGNFPGRFSGRQFSNSRSEMNVSTLELGDSALYLCASSLTSRDTGELFFGEGSRLTVL.

The CDR3 is CASSPPDRPYEQYF. For the CDR3, the DNA is TGTGCCAGCAGTCCTCCGGACAGACCCTACGAGCAGTACTTC. This sequence joins TRBV6-5 and TRBJ2-7; weak D call: TRBD1 (6 bases). This CDR3 comprises 14 residues. Trimming pared 5 bases from V and 2 bases from J, leaving 13 bases between. Per the germline V gene, CDR1 is MNHEY and CDR2 is SVGAGI.

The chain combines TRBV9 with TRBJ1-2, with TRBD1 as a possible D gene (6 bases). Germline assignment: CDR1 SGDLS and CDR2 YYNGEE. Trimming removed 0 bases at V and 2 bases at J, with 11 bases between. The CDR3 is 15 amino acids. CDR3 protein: CASSVGRGNNYGYTF. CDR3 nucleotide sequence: TGTGCCAGCAGCGTAGGTAGGGGGAACAACTATGGCTACACCTTC.

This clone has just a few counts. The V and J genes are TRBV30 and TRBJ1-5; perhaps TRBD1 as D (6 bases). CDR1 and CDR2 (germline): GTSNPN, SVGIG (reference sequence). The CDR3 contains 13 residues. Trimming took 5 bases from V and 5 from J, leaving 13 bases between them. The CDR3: CAWAGTWDQPQHF. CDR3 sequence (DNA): TGTGCCTGGGCAGGGACATGGGATCAGCCCCAGCATTTT.

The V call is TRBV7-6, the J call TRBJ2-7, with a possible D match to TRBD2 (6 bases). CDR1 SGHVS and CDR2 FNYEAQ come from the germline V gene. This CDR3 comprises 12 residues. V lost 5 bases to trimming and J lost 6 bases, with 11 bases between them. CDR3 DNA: TGTGCCAGCAGCCCCCTAGCGCGCGAGCAGTACTTC. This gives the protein CASSPLAREQYF.

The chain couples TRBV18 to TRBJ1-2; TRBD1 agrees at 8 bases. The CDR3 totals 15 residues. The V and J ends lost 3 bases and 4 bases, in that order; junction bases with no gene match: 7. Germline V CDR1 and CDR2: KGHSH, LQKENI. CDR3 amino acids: CASSPPLDRAYGYTF. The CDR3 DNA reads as TGTGCCAGCTCACCGCCTCTGGACAGGGCCTATGGCTACACCTTC. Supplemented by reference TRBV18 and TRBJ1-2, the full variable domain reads NAGVMQNPRHLVRRRGQEARLRCSPMKGHSHVYWYRQLPEEGLKFMVYLQKENIIDESGMPKERFSAEFPKEGPSILRIQQVVRGDSAAYFCASSPPLDRAYGYTFGSGTRLTVV.

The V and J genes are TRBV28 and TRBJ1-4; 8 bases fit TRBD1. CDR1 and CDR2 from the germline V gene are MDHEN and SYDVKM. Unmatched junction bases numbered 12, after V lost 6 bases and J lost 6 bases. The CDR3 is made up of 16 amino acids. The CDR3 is CASRGVRPGGYEKLFF. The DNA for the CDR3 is TGTGCCAGCAGGGGGGTCCGACCAGGGGGCTATGAAAAACTGTTTTTT.

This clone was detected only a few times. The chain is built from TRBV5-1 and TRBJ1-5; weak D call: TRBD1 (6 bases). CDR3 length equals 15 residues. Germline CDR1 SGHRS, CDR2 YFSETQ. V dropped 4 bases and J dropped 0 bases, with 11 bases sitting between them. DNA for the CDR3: TGCGCCAGCAGCCCGACAGGTTTTAGCAATCAGCCCCAGCATTTT. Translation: CASSPTGFSNQPQHF. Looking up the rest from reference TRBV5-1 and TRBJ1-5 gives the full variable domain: KAGVTQTPRYLIKTRGQQVTLSCSPISGHRSVSWYQQTPGQGLQFLFEYFSETQRNKGNFPGRFSGRQFSNSRSEMNVSTLELGDSALYLCASSPTGFSNQPQHFGDGTRLSIL.

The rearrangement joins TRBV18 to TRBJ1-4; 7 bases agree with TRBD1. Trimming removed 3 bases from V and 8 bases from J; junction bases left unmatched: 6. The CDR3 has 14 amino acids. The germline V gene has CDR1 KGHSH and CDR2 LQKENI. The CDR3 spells CASSPFQGEEKLFF. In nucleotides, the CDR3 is TGTGCCAGCTCACCGTTTCAGGGGGAGGAAAAACTGTTTTTT. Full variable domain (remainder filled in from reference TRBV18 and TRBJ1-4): NAGVMQNPRHLVRRRGQEARLRCSPMKGHSHVYWYRQLPEEGLKFMVYLQKENIIDESGMPKERFSAEFPKEGPSILRIQQVVRGDSAAYFCASSPFQGEEKLFFGSGTQLSVL.

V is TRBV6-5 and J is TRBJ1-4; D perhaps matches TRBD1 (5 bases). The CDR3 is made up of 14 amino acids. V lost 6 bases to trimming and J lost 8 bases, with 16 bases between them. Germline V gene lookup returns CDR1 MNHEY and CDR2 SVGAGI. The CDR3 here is CASRESTVGEKLFF. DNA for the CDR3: TGTGCCAGCAGGGAGTCGACAGTGGGGGAAAAACTGTTTTTT.

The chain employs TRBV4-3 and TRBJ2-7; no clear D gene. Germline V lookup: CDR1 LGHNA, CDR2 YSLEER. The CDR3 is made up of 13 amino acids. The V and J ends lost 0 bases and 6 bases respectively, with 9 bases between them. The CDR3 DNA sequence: TGCGCCAGCAGCCAAGATCCTGCTTTCGAGCAGTACTTC. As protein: CASSQDPAFEQYF.

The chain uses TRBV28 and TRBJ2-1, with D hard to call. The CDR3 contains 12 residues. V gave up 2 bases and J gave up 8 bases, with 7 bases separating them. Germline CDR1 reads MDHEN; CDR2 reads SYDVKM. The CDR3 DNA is TGTGCCAGCAGTTTAGTGGGCGATGAGCAGTTCTTC. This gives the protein CASSLVGDEQFF.

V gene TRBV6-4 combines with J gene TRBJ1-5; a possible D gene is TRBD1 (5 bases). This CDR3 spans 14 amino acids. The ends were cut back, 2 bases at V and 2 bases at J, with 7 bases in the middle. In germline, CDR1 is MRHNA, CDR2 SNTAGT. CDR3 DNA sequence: TGTGCCAGCAGTGACCAGGGCGGCAATCAGCCCCAGCATTTT. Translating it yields CASSDQGGNQPQHF.

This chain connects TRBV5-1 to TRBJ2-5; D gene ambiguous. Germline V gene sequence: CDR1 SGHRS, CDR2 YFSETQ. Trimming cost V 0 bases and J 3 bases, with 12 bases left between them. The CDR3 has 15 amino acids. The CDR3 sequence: CASSLAGDPKETQYF. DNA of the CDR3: TGCGCCAGCAGCTTGGCCGGAGACCCCAAAGAGACCCAGTACTTC.

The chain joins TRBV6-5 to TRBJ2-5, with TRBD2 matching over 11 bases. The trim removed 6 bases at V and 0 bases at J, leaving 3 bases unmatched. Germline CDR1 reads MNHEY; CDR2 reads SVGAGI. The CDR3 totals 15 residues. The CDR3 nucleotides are TGTGCCAGCAGCTCTAGCGGGGGGTACCAAGAGACCCAGTACTTC. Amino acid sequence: CASSSSGGYQETQYF.

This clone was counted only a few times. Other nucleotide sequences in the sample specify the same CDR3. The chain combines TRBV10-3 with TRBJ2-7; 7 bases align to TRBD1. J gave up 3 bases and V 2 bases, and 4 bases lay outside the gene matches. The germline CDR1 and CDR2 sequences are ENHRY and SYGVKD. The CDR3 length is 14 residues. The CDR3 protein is CAISERPGGYEQYF. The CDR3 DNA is TGTGCCATCAGTGAGAGGCCAGGGGGCTACGAGCAGTACTTC.

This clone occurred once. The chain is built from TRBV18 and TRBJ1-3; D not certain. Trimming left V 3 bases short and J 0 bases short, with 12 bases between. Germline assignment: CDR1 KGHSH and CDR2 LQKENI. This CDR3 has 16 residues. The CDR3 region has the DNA TGTGCCAGCTCACCTGCCGATGTGCTCTCTGGAAACACCATATATTTT. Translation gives CASSPADVLSGNTIYF.

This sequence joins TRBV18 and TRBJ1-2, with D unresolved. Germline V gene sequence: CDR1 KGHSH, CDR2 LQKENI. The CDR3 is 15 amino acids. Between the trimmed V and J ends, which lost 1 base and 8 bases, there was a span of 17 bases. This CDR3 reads CASSPRAVQDSGYTF. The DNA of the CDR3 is TGTGCCAGCTCACCACGGGCAGTCCAAGATAGCGGCTACACCTTC.

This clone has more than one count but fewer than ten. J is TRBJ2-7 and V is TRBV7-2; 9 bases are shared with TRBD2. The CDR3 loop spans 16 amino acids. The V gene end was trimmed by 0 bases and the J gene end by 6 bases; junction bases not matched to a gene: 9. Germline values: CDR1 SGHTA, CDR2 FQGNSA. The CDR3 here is CASSLAKGGRAAEQYF. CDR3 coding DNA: TGTGCCAGCAGCTTAGCGAAGGGCGGGAGGGCCGCCGAGCAGTACTTC.

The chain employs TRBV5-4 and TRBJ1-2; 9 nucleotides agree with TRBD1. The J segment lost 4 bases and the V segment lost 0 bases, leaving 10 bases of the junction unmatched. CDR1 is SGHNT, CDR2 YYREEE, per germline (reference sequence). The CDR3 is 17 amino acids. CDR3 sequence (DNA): TGTGCCAGCAGCTTGGAGGGACAGGGAAAGCGGCTCTATGGCTACACCTTC. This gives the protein CASSLEGQGKRLYGYTF.

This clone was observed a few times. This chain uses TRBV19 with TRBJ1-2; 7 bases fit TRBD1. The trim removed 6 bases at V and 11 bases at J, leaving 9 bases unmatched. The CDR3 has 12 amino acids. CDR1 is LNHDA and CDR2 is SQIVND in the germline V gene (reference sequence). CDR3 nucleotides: TGTGCCAGTAGCGTCCAGGGGGGCCTGTACACCTTC. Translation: CASSVQGGLYTF.

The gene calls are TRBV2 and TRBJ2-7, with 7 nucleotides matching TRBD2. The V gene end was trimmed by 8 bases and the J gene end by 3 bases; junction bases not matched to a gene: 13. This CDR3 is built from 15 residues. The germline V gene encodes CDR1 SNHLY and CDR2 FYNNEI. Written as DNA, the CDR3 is TGTGCCAGCGGTTTGGAGCGGGGCCCAAACTACGAGCAGTACTTC. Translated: CASGLERGPNYEQYF. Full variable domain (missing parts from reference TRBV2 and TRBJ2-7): EPEVTQTPSHQVTQMGQEVILRCVPISNHLYFYWYRQILGQKVEFLVSFYNNEISEKSEIFDDQFSVERPDGSNFTLKIRSTKLEDSAMYFCASGLERGPNYEQYFGPGTRLTVT.

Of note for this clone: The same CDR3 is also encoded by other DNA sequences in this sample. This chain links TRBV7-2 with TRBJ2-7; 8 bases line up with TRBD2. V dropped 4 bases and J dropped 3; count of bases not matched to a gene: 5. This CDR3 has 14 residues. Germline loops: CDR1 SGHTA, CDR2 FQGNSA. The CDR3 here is CASSSSGTSYEQYF. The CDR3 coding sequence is TGTGCCAGCAGCTCGTCCGGGACTAGCTACGAGCAGTACTTC.

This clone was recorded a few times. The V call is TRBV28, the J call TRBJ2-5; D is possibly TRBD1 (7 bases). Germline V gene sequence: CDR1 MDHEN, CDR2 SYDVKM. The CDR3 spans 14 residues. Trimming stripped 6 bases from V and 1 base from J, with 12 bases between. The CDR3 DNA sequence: TGTGCCAGCAGCTCCCAGGGGGGCCAAGAGACCCAGTACTTC. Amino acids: CASSSQGGQETQYF. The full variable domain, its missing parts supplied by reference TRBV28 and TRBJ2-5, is DVKVTQSSRYLVKRTGEKVFLECVQDMDHENMFWYRQDPGLGLRLIYFSYDVKMKEKGDIPEGYSVSREKKERFSLILESASTNQTSMYLCASSSQGGQETQYFGPGTRLLVL.

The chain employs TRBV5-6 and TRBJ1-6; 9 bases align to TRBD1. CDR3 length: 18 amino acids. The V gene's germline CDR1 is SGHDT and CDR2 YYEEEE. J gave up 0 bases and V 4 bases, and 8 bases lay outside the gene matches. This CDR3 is CASSPGQGKNSYNSPLHF. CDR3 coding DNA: TGTGCCAGCAGCCCCGGACAGGGGAAGAACTCCTATAATTCACCCCTCCACTTT.